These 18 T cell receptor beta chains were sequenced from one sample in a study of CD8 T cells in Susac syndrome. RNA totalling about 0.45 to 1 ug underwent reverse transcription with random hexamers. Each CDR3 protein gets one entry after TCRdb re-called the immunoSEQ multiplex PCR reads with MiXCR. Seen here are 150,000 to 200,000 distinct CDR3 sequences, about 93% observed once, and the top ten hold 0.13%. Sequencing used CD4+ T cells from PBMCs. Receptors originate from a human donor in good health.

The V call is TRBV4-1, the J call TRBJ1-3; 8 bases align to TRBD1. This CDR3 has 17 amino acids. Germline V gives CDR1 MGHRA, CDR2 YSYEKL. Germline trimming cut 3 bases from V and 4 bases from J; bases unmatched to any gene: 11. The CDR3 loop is CASSQDHLGTGGNTIYF. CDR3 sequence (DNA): TGCGCCAGCAGCCAGGACCACCTCGGGACAGGCGGAAACACCATATATTTT.

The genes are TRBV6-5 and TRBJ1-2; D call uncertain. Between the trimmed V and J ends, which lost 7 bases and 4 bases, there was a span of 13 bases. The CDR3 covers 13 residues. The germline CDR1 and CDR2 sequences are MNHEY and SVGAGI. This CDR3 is CASTPGVFYGYTF. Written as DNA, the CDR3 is TGTGCCAGCACTCCAGGAGTATTCTATGGCTACACCTTC.

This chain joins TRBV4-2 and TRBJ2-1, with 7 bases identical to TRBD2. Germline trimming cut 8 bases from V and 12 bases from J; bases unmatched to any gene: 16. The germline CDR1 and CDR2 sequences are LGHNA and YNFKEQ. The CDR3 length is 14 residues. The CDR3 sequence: CASSQRGIDTWQFF. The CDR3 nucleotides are TGTGCCAGCTCCCAGCGGGGAATCGATACATGGCAGTTCTTC.

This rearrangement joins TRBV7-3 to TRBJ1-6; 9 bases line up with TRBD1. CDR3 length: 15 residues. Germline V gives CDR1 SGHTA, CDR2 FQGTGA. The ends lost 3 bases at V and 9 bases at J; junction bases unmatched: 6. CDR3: CASSFGTGLTSPLHF. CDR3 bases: TGTGCCAGCAGCTTTGGGACAGGGTTAACTTCACCCCTCCACTTT.

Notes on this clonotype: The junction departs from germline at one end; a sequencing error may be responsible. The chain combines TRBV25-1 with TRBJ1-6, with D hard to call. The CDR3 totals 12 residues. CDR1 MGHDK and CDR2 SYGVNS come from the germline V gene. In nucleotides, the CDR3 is TGTGCCAGCAATGAACTTTCTTCACCCCTCCACTTT. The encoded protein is CASNELSSPLHF.

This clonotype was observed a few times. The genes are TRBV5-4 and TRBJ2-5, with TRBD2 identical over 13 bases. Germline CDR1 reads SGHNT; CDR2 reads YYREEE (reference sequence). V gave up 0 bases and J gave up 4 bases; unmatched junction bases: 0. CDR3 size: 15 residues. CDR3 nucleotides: TGTGCCAGCAGCTTGGGACTAGCGGGGGGAGAGACCCAGTACTTC. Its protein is CASSLGLAGGETQYF.

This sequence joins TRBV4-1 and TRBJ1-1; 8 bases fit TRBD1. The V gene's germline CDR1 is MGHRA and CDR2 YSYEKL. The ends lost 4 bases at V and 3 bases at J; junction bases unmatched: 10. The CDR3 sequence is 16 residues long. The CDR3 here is CASSPSQGEKDTEAFF. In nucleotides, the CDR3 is TGCGCCAGCAGCCCCTCACAGGGGGAAAAGGACACTGAAGCTTTCTTT.

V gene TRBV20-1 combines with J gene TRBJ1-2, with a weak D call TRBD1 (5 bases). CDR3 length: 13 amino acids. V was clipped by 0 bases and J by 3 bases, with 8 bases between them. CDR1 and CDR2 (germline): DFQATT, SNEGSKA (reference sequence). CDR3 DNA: TGCAGTGCTAGAGAACAGGAACACTATGGCTACACCTTC. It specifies CSAREQEHYGYTF.

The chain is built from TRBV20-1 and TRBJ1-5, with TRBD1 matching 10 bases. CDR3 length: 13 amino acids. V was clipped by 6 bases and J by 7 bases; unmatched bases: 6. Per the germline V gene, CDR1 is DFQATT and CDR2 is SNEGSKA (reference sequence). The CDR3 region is CSAKDRGWQPQHF. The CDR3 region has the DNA TGCAGTGCCAAGGACAGGGGGTGGCAGCCCCAGCATTTT.

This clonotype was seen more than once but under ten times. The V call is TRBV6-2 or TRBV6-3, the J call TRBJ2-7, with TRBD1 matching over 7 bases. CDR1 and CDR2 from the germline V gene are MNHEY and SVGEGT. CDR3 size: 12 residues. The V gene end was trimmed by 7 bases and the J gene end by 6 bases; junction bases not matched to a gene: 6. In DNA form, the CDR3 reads TGTGCCAGCACTGACGCAGGGGGCGAGCAGTACTTC. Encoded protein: CASTDAGGEQYF.

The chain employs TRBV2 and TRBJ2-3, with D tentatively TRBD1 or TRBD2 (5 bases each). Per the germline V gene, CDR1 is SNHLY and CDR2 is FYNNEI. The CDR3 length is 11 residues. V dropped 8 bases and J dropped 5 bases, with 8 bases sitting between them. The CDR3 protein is CASLGEDTQYF. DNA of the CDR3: TGTGCCAGCCTGGGGGAAGATACGCAGTATTTT.

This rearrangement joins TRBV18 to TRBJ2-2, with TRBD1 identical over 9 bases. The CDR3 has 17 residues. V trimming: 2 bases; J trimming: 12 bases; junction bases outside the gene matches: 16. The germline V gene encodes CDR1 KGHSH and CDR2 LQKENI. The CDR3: CASSPTGGQGRREKLFF. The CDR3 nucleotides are TGTGCCAGCTCACCAACAGGGGGCCAAGGTCGCCGGGAGAAGCTGTTTTTT.

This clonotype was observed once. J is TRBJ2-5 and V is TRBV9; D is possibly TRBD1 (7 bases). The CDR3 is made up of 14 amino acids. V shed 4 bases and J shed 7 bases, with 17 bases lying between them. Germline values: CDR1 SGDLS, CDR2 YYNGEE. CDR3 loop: CASSPSGGSRTQYF. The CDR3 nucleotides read TGTGCCAGCAGCCCCTCAGGGGGGTCGCGGACCCAGTACTTC.

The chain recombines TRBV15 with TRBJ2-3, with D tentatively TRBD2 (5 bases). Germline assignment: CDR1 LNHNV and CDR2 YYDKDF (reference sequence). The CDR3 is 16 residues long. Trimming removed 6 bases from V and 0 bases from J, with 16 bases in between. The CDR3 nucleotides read TGTGCCACCAGACCTGGACGGGAAACTAGCACAGATACGCAGTATTTT. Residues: CATRPGRETSTDTQYF.

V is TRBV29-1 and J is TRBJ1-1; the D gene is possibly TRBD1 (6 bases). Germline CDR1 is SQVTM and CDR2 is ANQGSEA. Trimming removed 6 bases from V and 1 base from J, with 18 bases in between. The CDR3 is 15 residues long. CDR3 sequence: CSVAGLQGGNTEAFF. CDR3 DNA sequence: TGCAGCGTCGCAGGGTTACAGGGTGGGAACACTGAAGCTTTCTTT. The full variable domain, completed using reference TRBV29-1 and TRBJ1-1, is SAVISQKPSRDICQRGTSLTIQCQVDSQVTMMFWYRQQPGQSLTLIATANQGSEATYESGFVIDKFPISRPNLTFSTLTVSNMSPEDSSIYLCSVAGLQGGNTEAFFGQGTRLTVV.

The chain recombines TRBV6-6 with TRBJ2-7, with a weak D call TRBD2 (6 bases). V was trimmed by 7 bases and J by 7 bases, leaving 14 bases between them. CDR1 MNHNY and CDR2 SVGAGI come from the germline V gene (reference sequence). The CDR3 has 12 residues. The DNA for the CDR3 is TGTGCCAGCACCCGGGCGGGGAGTGAGCAGTACTTC. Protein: CASTRAGSEQYF.

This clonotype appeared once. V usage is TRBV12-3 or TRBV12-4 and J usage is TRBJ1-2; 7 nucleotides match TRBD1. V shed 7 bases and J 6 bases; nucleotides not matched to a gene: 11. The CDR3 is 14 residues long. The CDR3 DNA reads TGTGCCAGCACCGAGTCAGGGGGATTACATGGCTACACCTTC. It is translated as CASTESGGLHGYTF.

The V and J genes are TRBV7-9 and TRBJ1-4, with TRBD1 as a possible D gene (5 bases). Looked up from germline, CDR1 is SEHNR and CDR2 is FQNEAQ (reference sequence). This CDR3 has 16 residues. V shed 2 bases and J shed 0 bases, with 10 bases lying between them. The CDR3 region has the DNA TGTGCCAGCAGCTTATCGGGGACCTCAACTAATGAAAAACTGTTTTTT. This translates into CASSLSGTSTNEKLFF.